This T cell receptor (beta chain) was obtained from a study of technical replicates of blood from a handful of donors. Sequencing was performed with immunoSEQ multiplex PCR; in TCRdb, only in-frame clones are kept and a portion is missing. The sample consists of over 70,000 clones, around 97% of them appearing once. This CDR3 spans 13 amino acids. Trimming left V 2 bases short and J 2 bases short, with 7 bases between. Germline V gene sequence: CDR1 WNHNN, CDR2 SYGVQD (reference sequence). The origin of this receptor is a human donor in good health. The rearrangement links TRBV10-1 to TRBJ2-7, with D uncertain. Sequences were obtained from T cells isolated from PBMCs. The CDR3, as DNA: TGCGCCAGCAGTGAGACTCCTACCTACGAGCAGTACTTC. Its translation is CASSETPTYEQYF.